This record covers a single TCR beta chain. Its antigen is not known. The data stem from a study of high-grade serous ovarian cancer treatment subgroups. The wider study: Mean per sample: about 15,000 reads, 7,400 or so unique TCR beta rearrangements.

The tumor samples were collected prior to definitive surgery or chemotherapy. The method was immunoSEQ multiplex PCR; TCRdb's version includes in-frame clones alone and lacks a portion of them. The sample carries over 6,000 clones, about 75% recorded once. Trimming cost V 3 bases and J 7 bases; bases outside gene matches: 12. The CDR3 spans 16 residues. CDR1 SGHRS and CDR2 YFSETQ come from the germline V gene. Study-level findings and limits: Same-patient tumor repertoires overlapped at roughly 0.1 to 0.85; different patients barely overlapped.

This receptor was identified in a human donor with high-grade serous ovarian cancer. Material: tumor tissue. The genes are TRBV5-1 and TRBJ2-3; 9 bases are shared with TRBD1. CDR3 protein: CASSWGTGTSPHTQYF. The CDR3 nucleotides read TGCGCCAGCAGCTGGGGGACAGGGACGAGCCCCCATACGCAGTATTTT. Looking up the rest from reference TRBV5-1 and TRBJ2-3 gives the full variable domain: KAGVTQTPRYLIKTRGQQVTLSCSPISGHRSVSWYQQTPGQGLQFLFEYFSETQRNKGNFPGRFSGRQFSNSRSEMNVSTLELGDSALYLCASSWGTGTSPHTQYFGPGTRLTVL.